This T cell receptor (beta chain) was observed in a study of spatial heterogeneity in lung cancer. In this sample, this clonotype turned up many times. Its target is not known. This beta chain lies outside the target of a library built for alpha chains; its clone size means little. Study results and caveats: Counts that tracked tumor mutation counts were those of expanded intratumoral alpha and beta TCRs.

The CDR3 extends over 16 amino acids. V shed 6 bases, J shed 3 bases, and the junction held 8 bases outside the gene matches. Germline loops: CDR1 MNHEY, CDR2 SMNVEV (reference sequence). Time point denoted: sample taken at primary tumor resection. TCRdb passed the 5' RACE reads through MiXCR, listing each CDR3 protein once. The data hold 15,000 to 20,000 distinct CDR3 sequences, with 5.8% observed a single time. The sequence was collected from a female donor with early-stage non-small cell lung cancer. This sequence joins TRBV27 and TRBJ2-7; 13 nucleotides agree with TRBD2. This specimen consisted of lung tumor tissue, obtained at surgery. The DNA of the CDR3 is TGTGCCAGCAGGGGGACTAGCGGGAAGGAAATCTACGAGCAGTACTTC. Amino acid sequence: CASRGTSGKEIYEQYF.